A selection of T cell receptor beta chains follows, all from one sample in a study of shared T cell receptors in the human thymus. Clones were sequenced by immunoSEQ multiplex PCR, and TCRdb holds only the in-frame ones, with some missing. The sample lists fewer than 700,000 clones; 88% were seen once. A further study also used this sample, focusing on human thymus T cells.

Sequenced sample: thymocytes. These receptors were obtained from a boy under two years old with a congenital heart defect. CDR3s include the opening cysteine and the closing phenylalanine or tryptophan. D genes are given only for firm matches. Part of the rows lack a size; the others show once, few, many or a class for expanded clones.

j_call,clone_size,d_call,v_call,cdr3_aa,cdr3_nt
TRBJ2-2,-,-,TRBV6-4,CASGRQGHTGELFF,TGTGCCAGCGGGAGGCAGGGTCACACCGGGGAGCTGTTTTTT
TRBJ1-5,-,TRBD1,TRBV7-9,CASSPGGRGQPQHF,TGTGCCAGCAGCCCAGGGGGTAGGGGTCAGCCCCAGCATTTT
TRBJ2-7,-,-,TRBV14,CASSPATYEQYF,TGTGCCAGCAGCCCCGCGACATACGAGCAGTACTTC
TRBJ1-1,-,-,TRBV27,CASSLSGSEAMNTEAFF,TGTGCCAGCAGTTTATCTGGGAGTGAGGCAATGAACACTGAAGCTTTCTTT
TRBJ1-2,-,-,TRBV4-2,CASSQESQFMFGEGYTF,TGTGCCAGCAGCCAAGAGTCGCAGTTTATGTTCGGGGAAGGCTACACCTTC
TRBJ2-3,-,TRBD2,TRBV7-2,CASSLAVRLAGLLNTDTQYF,TGTGCCAGCAGCTTAGCGGTGAGGCTAGCGGGACTCCTTAATACAGATACGCAGTATTTT
TRBJ2-5,-,TRBD2,TRBV11-3,CASSLGASGNEETQYF,TGTGCCAGCAGCTTAGGGGCTAGCGGGAATGAAGAGACCCAGTACTTC
TRBJ1-1,once,TRBD1,TRBV5-8,CASSSRQGVNTEAFF,TGTGCCAGCAGCTCCCGACAGGGGGTGAACACTGAAGCTTTCTTT
TRBJ2-7,-,TRBD1,TRBV5-1,CASSSAWDRSSYEQYF,TGCGCCAGCAGCTCAGCCTGGGACAGGAGCTCCTACGAGCAGTACTTC
TRBJ1-1,-,TRBD1,TRBV5-1,CASSLADRGILEAFF,TGCGCCAGCAGCTTGGCGGACAGGGGAATACTTGAAGCTTTCTTT
TRBJ2-1,-,TRBD2,TRBV27,CASSLRRLAGGVDEQFF,TGTGCCAGCAGTCTCCGCAGGCTAGCGGGAGGGGTCGATGAGCAGTTCTTC
TRBJ2-7,-,-,TRBV15,CATSRGEGGDSYEQYF,TGTGCCACCAGCAGAGGGGAGGGGGGGGACTCCTACGAGCAGTACTTC